This T cell receptor (beta chain) was documented in a study of regulatory T cells in long-lasting Graves disease. This clonotype was picked up a small number of times. Through Arm-PCR of CDR3 regions and iRepertoire HTBI primers, TCR beta libraries were built. TCRdb re-derived calls from the multiplex PCR reads in MiXCR, one entry per CDR3 protein. This repertoire shows 390,000 or so distinct CDR3 sequences, roughly 24% found once; its top ten account for less than 30%. V lost 1 base to trimming and J lost 7 bases, with 20 bases between them. The CDR3 consists of 16 residues. Germline V gene sequence: CDR1 SEHNR, CDR2 FQNEAQ (reference sequence). Described time point: persistent/refractory GD, antithyroid drugs over 5 years with positive TRAb. There was RNA extracted from PBMCs, and the TCR library was made from it.

This specimen consisted of peripheral blood mononuclear cells (PBMCs), obtained when the disease was refractory, from a patient treated with antithyroid drugs. The origin of this receptor is a woman between 40 and 50 years old with Graves disease. The rearrangement links TRBV7-9 to TRBJ2-7, with a possible D match to TRBD2 (6 bases). The CDR3 protein is CASSLETGLQREEQYF. CDR3 nucleotides: TGTGCCAGCAGCTTAGAAACGGGACTGCAACGTGAAGAGCAGTACTTC.